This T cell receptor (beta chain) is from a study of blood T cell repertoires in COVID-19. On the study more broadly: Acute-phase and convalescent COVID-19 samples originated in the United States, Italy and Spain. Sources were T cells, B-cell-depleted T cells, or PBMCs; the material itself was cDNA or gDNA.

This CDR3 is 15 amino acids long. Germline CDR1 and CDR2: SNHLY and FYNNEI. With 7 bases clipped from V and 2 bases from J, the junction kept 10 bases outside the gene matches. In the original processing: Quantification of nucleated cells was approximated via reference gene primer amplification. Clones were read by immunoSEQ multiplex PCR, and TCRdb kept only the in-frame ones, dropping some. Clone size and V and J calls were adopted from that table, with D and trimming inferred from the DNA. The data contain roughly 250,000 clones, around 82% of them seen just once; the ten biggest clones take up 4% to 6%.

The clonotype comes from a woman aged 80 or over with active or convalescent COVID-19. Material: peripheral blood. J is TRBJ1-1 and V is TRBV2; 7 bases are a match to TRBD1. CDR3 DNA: TGTGCCAGCAAGAAGGGGGCCTCCCTCAACACTGAAGCTTTCTTT. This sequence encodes CASKKGASLNTEAFF. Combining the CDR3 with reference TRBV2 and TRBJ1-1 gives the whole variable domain EPEVTQTPSHQVTQMGQEVILRCVPISNHLYFYWYRQILGQKVEFLVSFYNNEISEKSEIFDDQFSVERPDGSNFTLKIRSTKLEDSAMYFCASKKGASLNTEAFFGQGTRLTVV.